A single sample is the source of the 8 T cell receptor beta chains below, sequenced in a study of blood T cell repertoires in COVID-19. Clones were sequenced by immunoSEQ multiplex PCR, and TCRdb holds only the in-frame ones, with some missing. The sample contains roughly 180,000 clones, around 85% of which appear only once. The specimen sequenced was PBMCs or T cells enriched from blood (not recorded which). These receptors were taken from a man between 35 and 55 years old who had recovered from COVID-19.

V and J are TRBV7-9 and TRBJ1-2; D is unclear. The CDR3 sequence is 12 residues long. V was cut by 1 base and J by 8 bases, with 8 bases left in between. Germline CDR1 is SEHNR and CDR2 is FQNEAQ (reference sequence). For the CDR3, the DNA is TGTGCCAGCAGCTTAGAGGCAGGAGGCTACACCTTC. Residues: CASSLEAGGYTF.

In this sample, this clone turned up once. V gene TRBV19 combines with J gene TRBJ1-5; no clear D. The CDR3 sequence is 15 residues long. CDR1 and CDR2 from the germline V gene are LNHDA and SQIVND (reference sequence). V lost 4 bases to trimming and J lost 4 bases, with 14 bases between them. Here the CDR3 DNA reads TGTGCCAGTAGTACGGCGGGTGATAGGAATCAGCCCCAGCATTTT. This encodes CASSTAGDRNQPQHF.

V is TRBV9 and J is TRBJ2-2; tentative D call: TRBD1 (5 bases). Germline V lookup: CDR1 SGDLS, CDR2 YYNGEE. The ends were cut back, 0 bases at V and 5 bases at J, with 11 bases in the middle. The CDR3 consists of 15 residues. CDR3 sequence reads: CASSVAAGLTGELFF. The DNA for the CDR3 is TGTGCCAGCAGCGTAGCTGCAGGGCTTACCGGGGAGCTGTTTTTT.

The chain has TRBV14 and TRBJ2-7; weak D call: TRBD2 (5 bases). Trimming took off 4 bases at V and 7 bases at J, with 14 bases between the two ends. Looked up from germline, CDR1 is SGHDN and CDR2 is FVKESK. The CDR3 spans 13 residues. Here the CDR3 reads CASSLAYGVEQYF. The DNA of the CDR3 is TGTGCCAGCAGCCTGGCATACGGGGTTGAGCAGTACTTC.

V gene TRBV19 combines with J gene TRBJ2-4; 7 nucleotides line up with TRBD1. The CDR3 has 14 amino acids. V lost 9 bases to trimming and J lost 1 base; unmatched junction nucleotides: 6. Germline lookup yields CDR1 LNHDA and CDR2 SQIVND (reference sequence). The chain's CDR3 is CASDDRVAKNIQYF. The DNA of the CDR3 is TGTGCCAGCGACGACAGGGTGGCCAAAAACATTCAGTACTTC.

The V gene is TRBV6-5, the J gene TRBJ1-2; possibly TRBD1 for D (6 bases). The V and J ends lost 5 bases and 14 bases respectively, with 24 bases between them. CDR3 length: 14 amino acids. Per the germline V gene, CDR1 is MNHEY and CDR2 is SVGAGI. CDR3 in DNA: TGTGCCAGCAGTCCACATGCGGGGGGGGCCGGTCCTACCTTC. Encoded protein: CASSPHAGGAGPTF.

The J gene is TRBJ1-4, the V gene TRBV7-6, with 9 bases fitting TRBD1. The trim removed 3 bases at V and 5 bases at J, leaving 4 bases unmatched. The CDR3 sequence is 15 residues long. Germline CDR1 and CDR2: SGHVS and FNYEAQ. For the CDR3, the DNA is TGTGCCAGCAGCTTGGGGACAGGGCCAAATGAAAAACTGTTTTTT. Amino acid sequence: CASSLGTGPNEKLFF.

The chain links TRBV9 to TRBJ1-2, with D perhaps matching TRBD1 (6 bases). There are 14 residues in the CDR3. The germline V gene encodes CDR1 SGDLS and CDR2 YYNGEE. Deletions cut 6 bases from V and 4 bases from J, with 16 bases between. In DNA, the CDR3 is TGTGCCAGCACAGGGGCATCTACTCCCTATGGCTACACCTTC. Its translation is CASTGASTPYGYTF. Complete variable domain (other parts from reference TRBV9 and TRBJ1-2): DSGVTQTPKHLITATGQRVTLRCSPRSGDLSVYWYQQSLDQGLQFLIQYYNGEERAKGNILERFSAQQFPDLHSELNLSSLELGDSALYFCASTGASTPYGYTFGSGTRLTVV.